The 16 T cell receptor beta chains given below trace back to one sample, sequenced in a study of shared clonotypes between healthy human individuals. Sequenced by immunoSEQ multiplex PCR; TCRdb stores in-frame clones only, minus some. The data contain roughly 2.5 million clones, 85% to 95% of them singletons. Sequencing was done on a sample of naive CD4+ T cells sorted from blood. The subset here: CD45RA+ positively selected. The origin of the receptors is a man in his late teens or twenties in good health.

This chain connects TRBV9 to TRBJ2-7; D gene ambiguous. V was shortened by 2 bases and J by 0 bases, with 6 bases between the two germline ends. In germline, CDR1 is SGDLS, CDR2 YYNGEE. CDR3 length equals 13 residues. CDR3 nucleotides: TGTGCCAGCAGCGTTAGTCACTCCTACGAGCAGTACTTC. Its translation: CASSVSHSYEQYF.

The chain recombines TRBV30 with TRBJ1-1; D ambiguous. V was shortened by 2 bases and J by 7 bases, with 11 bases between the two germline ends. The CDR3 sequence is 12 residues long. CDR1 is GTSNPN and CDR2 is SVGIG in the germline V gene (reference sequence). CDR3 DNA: TGTGCCTGGAGTCTACGACGGGATGAAGCTTTCTTT. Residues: CAWSLRRDEAFF.

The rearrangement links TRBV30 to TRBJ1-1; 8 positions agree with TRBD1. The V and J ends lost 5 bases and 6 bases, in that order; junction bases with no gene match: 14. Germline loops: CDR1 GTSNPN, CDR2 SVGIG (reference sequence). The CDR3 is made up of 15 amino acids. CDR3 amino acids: CAWAGGAWSSSEAFF. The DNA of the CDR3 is TGTGCCTGGGCAGGGGGCGCTTGGTCATCCTCTGAAGCTTTCTTT.

Here the CDR3 reads CASSRTGSSYEQYF. In DNA form, the CDR3 reads TGCGCCAGCAGCCGGACAGGAAGCTCCTACGAGCAGTACTTC. The rearrangement links TRBV4-3 to TRBJ2-7; 7 nucleotides agree with TRBD1. J was trimmed by 0 bases and V by 4 bases; bases with no gene match: 3. This CDR3 spans 14 amino acids. The germline V gene encodes CDR1 LGHNA and CDR2 YSLEER.

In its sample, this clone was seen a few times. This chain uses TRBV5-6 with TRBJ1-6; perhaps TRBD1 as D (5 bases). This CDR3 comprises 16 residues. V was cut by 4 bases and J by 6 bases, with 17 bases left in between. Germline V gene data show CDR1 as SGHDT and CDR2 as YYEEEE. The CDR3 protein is CASSTLGGTSNSPLHF. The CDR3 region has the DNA TGTGCCAGCAGCACTCTGGGAGGGACGAGTAATTCACCCCTCCACTTT.

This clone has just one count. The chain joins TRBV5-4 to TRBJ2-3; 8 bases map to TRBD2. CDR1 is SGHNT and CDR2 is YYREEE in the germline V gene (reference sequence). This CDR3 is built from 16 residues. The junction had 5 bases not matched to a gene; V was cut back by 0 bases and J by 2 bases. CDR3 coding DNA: TGTGCCAGCAGCTTGGCGATCGGGGGGGCCACAGATACGCAGTATTTT. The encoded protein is CASSLAIGGATDTQYF. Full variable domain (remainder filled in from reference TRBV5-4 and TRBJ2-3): ETGVTQSPTHLIKTRGQQVTLRCSSQSGHNTVSWYQQALGQGPQFIFQYYREEENGRGNFPPRFSGLQFPNYSSELNVNALELDDSALYLCASSLAIGGATDTQYFGPGTRLTVL.

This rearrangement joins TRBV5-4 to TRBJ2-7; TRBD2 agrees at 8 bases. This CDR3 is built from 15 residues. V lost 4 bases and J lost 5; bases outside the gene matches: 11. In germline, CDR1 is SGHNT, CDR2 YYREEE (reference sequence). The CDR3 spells CASSTDGGRLHEQYF. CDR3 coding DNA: TGTGCCAGCAGCACCGATGGCGGGAGGCTCCACGAGCAGTACTTC.

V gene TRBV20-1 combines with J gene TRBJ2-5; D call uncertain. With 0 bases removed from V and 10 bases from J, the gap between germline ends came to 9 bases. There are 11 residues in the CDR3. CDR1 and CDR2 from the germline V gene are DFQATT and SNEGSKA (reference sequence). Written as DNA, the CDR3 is TGCAGTGCTAGAGACCCCCCTTTCCAGTACTTC. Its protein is CSARDPPFQYF.

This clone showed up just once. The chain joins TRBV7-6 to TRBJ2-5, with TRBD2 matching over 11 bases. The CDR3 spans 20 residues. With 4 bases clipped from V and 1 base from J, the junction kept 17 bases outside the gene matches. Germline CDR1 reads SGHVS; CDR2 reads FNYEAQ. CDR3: CASSSMPTTPGLAVQETQYF. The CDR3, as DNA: TGTGCCAGCAGCTCAATGCCTACGACACCGGGACTAGCGGTCCAAGAGACCCAGTACTTC.

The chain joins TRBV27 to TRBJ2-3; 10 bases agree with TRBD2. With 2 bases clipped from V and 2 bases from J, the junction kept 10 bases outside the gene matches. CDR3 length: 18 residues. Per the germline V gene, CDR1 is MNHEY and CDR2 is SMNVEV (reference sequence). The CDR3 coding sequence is TGTGCCAGCAGTTTAACCCCTAGCGGGGGCGTTTTCACAGATACGCAGTATTTT. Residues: CASSLTPSGGVFTDTQYF.

This CDR3 is CASSDGAMSGQPQHF. CDR3 DNA sequence: TGTGCCAGCAGTGACGGGGCTATGAGCGGTCAGCCCCAGCATTTT. The chain uses TRBV2 and TRBJ1-5, with D perhaps TRBD1 (5 bases). Germline-derived CDR1 and CDR2 are SNHLY and FYNNEI. The CDR3 has 15 residues. Trimming left V 3 bases short and J 6 bases short, with 15 bases between.

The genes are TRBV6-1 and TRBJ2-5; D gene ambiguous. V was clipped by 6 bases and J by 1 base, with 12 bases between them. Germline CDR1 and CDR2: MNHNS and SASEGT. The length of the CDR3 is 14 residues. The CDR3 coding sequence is TGTGCCAGCAGCCTCCTAGTGTTCCAAGAGACCCAGTACTTC. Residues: CASSLLVFQETQYF.

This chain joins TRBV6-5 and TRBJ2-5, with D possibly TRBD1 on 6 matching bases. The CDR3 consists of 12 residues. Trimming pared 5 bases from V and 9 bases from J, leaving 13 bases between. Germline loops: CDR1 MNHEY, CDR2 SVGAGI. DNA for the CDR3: TGTGCCAGCAGTCAGGGGCCCGGGGCCCAGTACTTC. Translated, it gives CASSQGPGAQYF.

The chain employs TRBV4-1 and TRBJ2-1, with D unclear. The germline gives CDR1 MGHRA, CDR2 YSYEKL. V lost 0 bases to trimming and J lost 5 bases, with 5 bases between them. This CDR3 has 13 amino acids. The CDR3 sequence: CASSQDLHNEQFF. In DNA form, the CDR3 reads TGCGCCAGCAGCCAAGATCTACACAATGAGCAGTTCTTC.

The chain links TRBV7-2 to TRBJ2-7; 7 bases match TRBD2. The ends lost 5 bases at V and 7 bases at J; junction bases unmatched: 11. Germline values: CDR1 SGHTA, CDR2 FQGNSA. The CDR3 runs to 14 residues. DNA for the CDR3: TGTGCCAGCAGCACGGGACTACCCGCAGGTGAGCAGTACTTC. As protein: CASSTGLPAGEQYF.

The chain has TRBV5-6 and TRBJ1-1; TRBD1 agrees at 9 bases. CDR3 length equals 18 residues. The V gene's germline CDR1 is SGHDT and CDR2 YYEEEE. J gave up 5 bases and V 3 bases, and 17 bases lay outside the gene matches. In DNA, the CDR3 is TGTGCCAGCAGCTCCTCCGGGACAGGGACCCCACGTAAGACTGAAGCTTTCTTT. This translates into CASSSSGTGTPRKTEAFF.